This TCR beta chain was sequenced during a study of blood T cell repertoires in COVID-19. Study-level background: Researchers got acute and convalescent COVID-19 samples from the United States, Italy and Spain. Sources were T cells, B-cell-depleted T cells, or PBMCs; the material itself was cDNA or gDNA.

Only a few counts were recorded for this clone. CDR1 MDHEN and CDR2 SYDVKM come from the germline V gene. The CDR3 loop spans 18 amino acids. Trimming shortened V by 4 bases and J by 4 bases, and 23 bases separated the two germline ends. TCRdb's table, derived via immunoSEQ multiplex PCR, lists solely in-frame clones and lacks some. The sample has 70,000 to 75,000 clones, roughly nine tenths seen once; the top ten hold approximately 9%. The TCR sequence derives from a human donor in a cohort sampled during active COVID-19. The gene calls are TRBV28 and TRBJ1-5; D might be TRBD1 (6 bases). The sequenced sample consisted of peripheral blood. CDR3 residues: CASSSFIHSRDKNQPQHF. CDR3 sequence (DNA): TGTGCCAGCAGTTCTTTCATACATTCCCGGGACAAAAATCAGCCCCAGCATTTT.